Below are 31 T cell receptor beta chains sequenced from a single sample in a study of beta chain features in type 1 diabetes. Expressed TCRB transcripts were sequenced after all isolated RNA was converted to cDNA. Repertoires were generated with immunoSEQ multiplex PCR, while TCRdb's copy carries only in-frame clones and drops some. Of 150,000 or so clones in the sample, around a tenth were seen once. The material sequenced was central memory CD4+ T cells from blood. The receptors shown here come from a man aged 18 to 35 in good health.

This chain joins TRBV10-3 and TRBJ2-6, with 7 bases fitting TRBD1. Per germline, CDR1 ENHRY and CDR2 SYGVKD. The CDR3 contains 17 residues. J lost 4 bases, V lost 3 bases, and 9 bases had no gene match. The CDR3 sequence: CAISDHGQGVGANVLTF. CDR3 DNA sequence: TGTGCCATCAGTGACCACGGGCAGGGGGTCGGGGCCAACGTCCTGACTTTC.

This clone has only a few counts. In nucleotides, the CDR3 is TGTGCCAGCAGCCAACCGGGACAGGGGCAGTATTTT. Protein product: CASSQPGQGQYF. The rearrangement joins TRBV14 to TRBJ2-3; 9 nucleotides match TRBD1. Germline CDR1 is SGHDN and CDR2 is FVKESK. CDR3 length equals 12 residues. With V trimmed by 2 bases and J by 11 bases, 2 bases remained unmatched. The full variable domain, in which reference TRBV14 and TRBJ2-3 provide the parts outside the CDR3, is EAGVTQFPSHSVIEKGQTVTLRCDPISGHDNLYWYRRVMGKEIKFLLHFVKESKQDESGMPNNRFLAERTGGTYSTLKVQPAELEDSGVYFCASSQPGQGQYFGPGTRLTVL.

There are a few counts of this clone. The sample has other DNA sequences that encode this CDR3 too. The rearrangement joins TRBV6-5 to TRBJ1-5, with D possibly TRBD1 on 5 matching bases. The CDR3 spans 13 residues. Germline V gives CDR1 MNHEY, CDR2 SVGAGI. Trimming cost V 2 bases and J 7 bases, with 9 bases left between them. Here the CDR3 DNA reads TGTGCCAGCAGTTACGACAGAACGCAGCCCCAGCATTTT. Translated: CASSYDRTQPQHF.

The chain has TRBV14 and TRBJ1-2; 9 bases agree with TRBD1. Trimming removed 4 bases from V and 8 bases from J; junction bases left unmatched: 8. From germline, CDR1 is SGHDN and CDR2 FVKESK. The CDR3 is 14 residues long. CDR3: CASSPRDRVYGYTF. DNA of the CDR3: TGTGCCAGCAGCCCCCGGGACAGGGTCTACGGCTACACCTTC. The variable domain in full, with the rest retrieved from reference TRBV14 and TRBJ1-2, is EAGVTQFPSHSVIEKGQTVTLRCDPISGHDNLYWYRRVMGKEIKFLLHFVKESKQDESGMPNNRFLAERTGGTYSTLKVQPAELEDSGVYFCASSPRDRVYGYTFGSGTRLTVV.

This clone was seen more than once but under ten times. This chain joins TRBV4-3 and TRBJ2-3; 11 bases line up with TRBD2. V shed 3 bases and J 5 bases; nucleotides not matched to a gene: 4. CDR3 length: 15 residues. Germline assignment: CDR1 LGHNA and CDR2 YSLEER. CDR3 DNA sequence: TGCGCCAGCAGCCAGTATAGCGGGGGGGAAGATACGCAGTATTTT. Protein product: CASSQYSGGEDTQYF.

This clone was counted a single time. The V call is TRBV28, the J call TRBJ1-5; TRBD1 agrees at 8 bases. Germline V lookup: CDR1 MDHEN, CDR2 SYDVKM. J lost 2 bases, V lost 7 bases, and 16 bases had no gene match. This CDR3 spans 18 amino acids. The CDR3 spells CASTATGAKSPRNQPQHF. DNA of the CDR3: TGTGCCAGCACGGCGACAGGGGCGAAAAGCCCTCGCAATCAGCCCCAGCATTTT.

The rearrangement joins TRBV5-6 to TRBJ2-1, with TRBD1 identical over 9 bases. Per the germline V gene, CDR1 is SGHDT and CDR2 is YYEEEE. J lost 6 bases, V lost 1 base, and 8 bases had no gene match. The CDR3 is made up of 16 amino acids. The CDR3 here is CASSLTRDRAINEQFF. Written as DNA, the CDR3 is TGTGCCAGCAGCTTGACCCGGGACAGGGCAATCAATGAGCAGTTCTTC.

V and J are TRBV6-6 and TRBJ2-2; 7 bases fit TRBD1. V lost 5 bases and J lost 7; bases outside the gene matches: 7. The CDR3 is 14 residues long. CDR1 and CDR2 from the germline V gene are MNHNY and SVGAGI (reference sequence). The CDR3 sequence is CASSGRTGGGELFF. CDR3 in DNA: TGTGCCAGCAGTGGTCGGACAGGCGGCGGGGAGCTGTTTTTT.

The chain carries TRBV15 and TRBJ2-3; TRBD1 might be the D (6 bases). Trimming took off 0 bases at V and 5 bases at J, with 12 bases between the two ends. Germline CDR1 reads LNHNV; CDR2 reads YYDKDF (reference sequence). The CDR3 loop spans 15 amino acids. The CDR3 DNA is TGTGCCACCAGCAGAGATCAGACAGGCGGAGATACGCAGTATTTT. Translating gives CATSRDQTGGDTQYF.

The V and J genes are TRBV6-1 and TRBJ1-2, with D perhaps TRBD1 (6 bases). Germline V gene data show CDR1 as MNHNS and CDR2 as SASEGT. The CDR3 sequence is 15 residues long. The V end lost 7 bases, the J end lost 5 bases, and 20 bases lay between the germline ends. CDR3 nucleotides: TGTGCCAGCACCCAAGAGGGGGTCGGGGGGTATGGCTACACCTTC. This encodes CASTQEGVGGYGYTF.

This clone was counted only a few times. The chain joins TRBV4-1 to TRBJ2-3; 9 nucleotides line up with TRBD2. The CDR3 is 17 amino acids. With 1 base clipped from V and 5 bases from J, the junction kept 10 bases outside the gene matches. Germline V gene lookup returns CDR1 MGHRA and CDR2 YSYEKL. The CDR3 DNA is TGCGCCAGCAGCCAAGTGGGTCGCGGGGGGGGTCAAGATACGCAGTATTTT. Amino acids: CASSQVGRGGGQDTQYF.

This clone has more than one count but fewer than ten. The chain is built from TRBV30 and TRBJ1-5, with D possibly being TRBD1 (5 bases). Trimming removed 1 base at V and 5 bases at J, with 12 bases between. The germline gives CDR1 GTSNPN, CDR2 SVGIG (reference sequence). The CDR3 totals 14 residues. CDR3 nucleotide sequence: TGTGCCTGGAGTGGGCAGGGAGGGCATCAGCCCCAGCATTTT. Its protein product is CAWSGQGGHQPQHF.

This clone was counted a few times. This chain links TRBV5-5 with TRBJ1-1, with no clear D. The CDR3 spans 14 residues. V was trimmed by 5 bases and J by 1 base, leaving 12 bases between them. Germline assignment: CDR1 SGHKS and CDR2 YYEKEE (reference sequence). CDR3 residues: CASRLLSRNTEAFF. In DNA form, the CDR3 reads TGTGCCAGCAGGCTACTGAGTAGGAACACTGAAGCTTTCTTT.

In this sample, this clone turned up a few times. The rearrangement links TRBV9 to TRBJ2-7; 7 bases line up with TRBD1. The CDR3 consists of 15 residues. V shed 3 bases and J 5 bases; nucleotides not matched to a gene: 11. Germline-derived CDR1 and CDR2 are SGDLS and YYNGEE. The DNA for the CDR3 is TGTGCCAGCAGCGGATCGACAGGGCAAGGCGACGAGCAGTACTTC. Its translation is CASSGSTGQGDEQYF.

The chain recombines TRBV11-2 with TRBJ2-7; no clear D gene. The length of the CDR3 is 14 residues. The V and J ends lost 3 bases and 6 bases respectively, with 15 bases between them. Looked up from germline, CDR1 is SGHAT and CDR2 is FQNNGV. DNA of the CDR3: TGTGCCAGCAGCTTCCAGAGAGGCGTCTCCGAGCAGTACTTC. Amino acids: CASSFQRGVSEQYF.

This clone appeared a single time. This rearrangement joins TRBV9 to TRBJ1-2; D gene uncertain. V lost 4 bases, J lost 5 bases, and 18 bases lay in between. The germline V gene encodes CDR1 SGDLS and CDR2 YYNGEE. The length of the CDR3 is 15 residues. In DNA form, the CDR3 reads TGTGCCAGCAGCCTAAGTCCAGCGGGGAGATATGGCTACACCTTC. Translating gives CASSLSPAGRYGYTF.

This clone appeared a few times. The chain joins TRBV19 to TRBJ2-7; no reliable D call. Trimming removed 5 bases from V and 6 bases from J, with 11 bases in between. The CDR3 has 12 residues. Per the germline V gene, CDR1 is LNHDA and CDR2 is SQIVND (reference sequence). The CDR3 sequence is CASSGVTTEQYF. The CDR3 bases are TGTGCCAGTAGTGGCGTGACAACCGAGCAGTACTTC.

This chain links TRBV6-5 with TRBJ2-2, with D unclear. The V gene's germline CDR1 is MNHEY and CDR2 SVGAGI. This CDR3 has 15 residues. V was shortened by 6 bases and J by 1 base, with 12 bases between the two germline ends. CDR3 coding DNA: TGTGCCAGCAGCTCTTCTAGGAAGAACACCGGGGAGCTGTTTTTT. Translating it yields CASSSSRKNTGELFF.

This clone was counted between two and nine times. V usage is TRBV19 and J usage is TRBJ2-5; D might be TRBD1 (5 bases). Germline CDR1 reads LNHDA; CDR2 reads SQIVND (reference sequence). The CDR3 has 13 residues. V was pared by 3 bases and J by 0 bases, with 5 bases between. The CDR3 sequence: CASSMTDQETQYF. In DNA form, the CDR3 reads TGTGCCAGTAGTATGACAGACCAAGAGACCCAGTACTTC.

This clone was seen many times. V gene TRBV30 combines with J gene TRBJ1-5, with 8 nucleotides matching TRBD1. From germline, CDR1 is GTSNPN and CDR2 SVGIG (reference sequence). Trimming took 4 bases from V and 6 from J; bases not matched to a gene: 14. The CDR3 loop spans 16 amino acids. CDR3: CAWNLGRTGKSQPQHF. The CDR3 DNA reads TGTGCCTGGAATCTGGGCAGGACAGGGAAGTCTCAGCCCCAGCATTTT.

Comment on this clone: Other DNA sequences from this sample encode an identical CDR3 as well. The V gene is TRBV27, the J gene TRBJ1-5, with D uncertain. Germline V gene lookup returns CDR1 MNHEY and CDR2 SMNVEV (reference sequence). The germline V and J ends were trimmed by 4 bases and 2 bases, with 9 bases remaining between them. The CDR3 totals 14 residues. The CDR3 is CASSSLQGNQPQHF. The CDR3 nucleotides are TGTGCCAGCAGTTCCTTGCAGGGCAATCAGCCCCAGCATTTT.

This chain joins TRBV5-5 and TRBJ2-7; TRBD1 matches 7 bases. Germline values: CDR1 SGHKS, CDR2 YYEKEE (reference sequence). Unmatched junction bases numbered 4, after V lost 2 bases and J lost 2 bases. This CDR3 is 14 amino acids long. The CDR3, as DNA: TGTGCCAGCAGCTTAGGGACAGAGCCCTACGAGCAGTACTTC. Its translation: CASSLGTEPYEQYF.

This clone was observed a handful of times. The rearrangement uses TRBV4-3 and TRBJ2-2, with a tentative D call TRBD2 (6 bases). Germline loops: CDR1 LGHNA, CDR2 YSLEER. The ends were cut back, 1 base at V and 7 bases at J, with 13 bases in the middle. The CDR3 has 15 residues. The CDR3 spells CASSQARMGGGELFF. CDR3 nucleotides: TGCGCCAGCAGCCAAGCGAGGATGGGAGGCGGGGAGCTGTTTTTT.

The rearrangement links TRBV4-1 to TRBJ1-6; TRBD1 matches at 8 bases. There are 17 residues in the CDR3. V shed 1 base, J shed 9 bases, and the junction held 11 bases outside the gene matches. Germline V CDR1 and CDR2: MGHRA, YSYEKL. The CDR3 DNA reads TGCGCCAGCAGCCAAGTCGGGATGGACAGGGAAGGTTCACCCCTCCACTTT. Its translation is CASSQVGMDREGSPLHF.

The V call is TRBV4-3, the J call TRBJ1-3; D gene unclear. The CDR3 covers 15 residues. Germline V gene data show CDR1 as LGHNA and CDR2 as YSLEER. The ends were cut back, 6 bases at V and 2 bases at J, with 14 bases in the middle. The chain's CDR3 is CASSPSDSPGNTIYF. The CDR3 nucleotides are TGCGCCAGCAGTCCCTCGGACTCCCCTGGAAACACCATATATTTT.

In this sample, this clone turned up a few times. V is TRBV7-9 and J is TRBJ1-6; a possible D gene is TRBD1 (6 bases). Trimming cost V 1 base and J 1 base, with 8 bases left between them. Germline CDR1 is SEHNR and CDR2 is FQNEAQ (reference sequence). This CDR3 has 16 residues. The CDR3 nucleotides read TGTGCCAGCAGCTTAGGGCAGGGGTCCTATAATTCACCCCTCCACTTT. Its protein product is CASSLGQGSYNSPLHF.

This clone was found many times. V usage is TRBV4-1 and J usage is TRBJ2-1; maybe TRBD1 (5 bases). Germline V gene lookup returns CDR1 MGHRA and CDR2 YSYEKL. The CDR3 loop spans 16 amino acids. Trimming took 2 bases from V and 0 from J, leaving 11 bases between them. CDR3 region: CASSQLDIISYNEQFF. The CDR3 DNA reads TGCGCCAGCAGCCAATTGGACATCATCTCCTACAATGAGCAGTTCTTC.

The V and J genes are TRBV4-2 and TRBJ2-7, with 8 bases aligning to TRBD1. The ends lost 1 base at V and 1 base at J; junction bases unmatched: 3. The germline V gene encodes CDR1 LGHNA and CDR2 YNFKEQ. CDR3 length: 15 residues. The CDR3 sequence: CASSQGGDRSYEQYF. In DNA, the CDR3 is TGTGCCAGCAGCCAAGGAGGGGACAGGTCCTACGAGCAGTACTTC.

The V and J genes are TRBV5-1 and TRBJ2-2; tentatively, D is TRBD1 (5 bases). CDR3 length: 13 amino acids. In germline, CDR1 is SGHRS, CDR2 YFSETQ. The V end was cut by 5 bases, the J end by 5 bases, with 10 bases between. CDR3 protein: CASRPQGTGELFF. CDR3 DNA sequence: TGCGCCAGCAGACCGCAGGGTACCGGGGAGCTGTTTTTT.

CDR3 in amino acids: CASSLAAVADIQYF. The DNA for the CDR3 is TGCGCCAGCAGCTTGGCCGCGGTTGCGGACATTCAGTACTTC. The genes are TRBV5-1 and TRBJ2-4; D gene unclear. CDR1 is SGHRS, CDR2 YFSETQ, per germline. This CDR3 is 14 amino acids long. Trimming removed 0 bases from V and 8 bases from J, with 12 bases in between.

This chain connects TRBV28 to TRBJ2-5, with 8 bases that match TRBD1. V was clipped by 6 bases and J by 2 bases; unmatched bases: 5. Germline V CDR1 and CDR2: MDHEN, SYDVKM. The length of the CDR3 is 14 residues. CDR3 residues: CASRKRTGQETQYF. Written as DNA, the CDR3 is TGTGCCAGCAGAAAAAGGACAGGGCAAGAGACCCAGTACTTC. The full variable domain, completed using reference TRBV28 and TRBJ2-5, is DVKVTQSSRYLVKRTGEKVFLECVQDMDHENMFWYRQDPGLGLRLIYFSYDVKMKEKGDIPEGYSVSREKKERFSLILESASTNQTSMYLCASRKRTGQETQYFGPGTRLLVL.